This T cell receptor (beta chain) stems from a study of OX40 agonist ivuxolimab in advanced cancers. The overall study: Having had anti-PD-1, anti-PD-L1 or anti-CTLA-4 therapy before was allowed, and about 40% had some. General study results and limits: With doses of 0.1 to 3.0 mg/kg, CD4+ and CD8+ blood T cells had undergone clonal expansion by week 6.

The CDR3 spans 15 residues. Germline V gene lookup returns CDR1 SNHLY and CDR2 FYNNEI. Trimming shortened V by 7 bases and J by 5 bases, and 18 bases separated the two germline ends. Assay: immunoSEQ multiplex PCR; the TCRdb copy retains only in-frame clones and omits some. The sample lists about 22,000 clones; roughly 79% were seen once. The cohort excluded patients with autoimmune disease history or systemic immunosuppression. Peripheral blood came from all dose cohorts at three timepoints. This clone was seen only a few times. No antigen is known for it. This specimen was CD4+ or CD8+ T cells sorted from blood, taken in a trial of the OX40 agonist ivuxolimab. This clonotype originated in an adult with an advanced solid tumor such as melanoma, head and neck, liver or kidney cancer. The gene calls are TRBV2 and TRBJ1-5; the D is unclear. CDR3 loop: CASTSDMGYYQPQHF. The DNA of the CDR3 is TGTGCCAGCACCTCAGACATGGGATATTATCAGCCCCAGCATTTT.